The 18 T cell receptor beta chains presented below share a single source sample, sequenced in a study of cytomegalovirus exposure and HLA in healthy donors. The PCR ran on 60 Vbeta and 13 Jbeta primers. TCRdb keeps only in-frame clones here, not all; method: immunoSEQ multiplex PCR. The profile shows some 120,000 clones, over 70% of them singletons. Sequenced input: PBMCs. These TCRs come from a woman in her forties in good health and CMV-seronegative.

The rearrangement joins TRBV28 to TRBJ2-7; TRBD2 might be the D (5 bases). CDR3 size: 13 residues. Germline-derived CDR1 and CDR2 are MDHEN and SYDVKM. Deletions cut 4 bases from V and 3 bases from J, with 10 bases between. The CDR3 region is CASSWFGNYEQYF. DNA of the CDR3: TGTGCCAGCAGTTGGTTCGGGAACTACGAGCAGTACTTC.

This sequence joins TRBV27 and TRBJ1-4; D is uncertain. Germline CDR1 and CDR2: MNHEY and SMNVEV (reference sequence). V lost 5 bases, J lost 7 bases, and 11 bases lay in between. This CDR3 region has 13 residues. CDR3 residues: CASSGSEGEKLFF. As DNA, the CDR3 is TGTGCCAGCAGTGGAAGCGAGGGTGAAAAACTGTTTTTT.

The chain is built from TRBV7-9 and TRBJ2-2; 9 bases fit TRBD1. This CDR3 is 17 amino acids long. Germline-derived CDR1 and CDR2 are SEHNR and FQNEAQ (reference sequence). DNA of the CDR3: TGTTCCGTCCGATCCCCGGACAGGGGTTTTGTCATCGGGGAGCTGTTTTTT. Its protein is CSVRSPDRGFVIGELFF.

This clone has just a few counts. The chain has TRBV7-8 and TRBJ2-1; TRBD1 agrees at 7 bases. Germline V gene lookup returns CDR1 SGHVS and CDR2 FQNEAQ. Losses at the gene ends were 5 bases for V and 1 base for J; bases not matched to a gene: 5. The CDR3 has 15 residues. CDR3 in amino acids: CASSTDRASYNEQFF. DNA for the CDR3: TGTGCCAGCAGCACCGACAGGGCTTCCTACAATGAGCAGTTCTTC.

The chain recombines TRBV28 with TRBJ1-2, with D hard to call. The germline gives CDR1 MDHEN, CDR2 SYDVKM. There are 20 residues in the CDR3. V gave up 5 bases and J gave up 3 bases, with 31 bases separating them. The CDR3 DNA follows: TGTGCCAGCAGTAGCCACCCCGCAACTGCGAGACTCCTTGGATACTATGGCTACACCTTC. Protein sequence: CASSSHPATARLLGYYGYTF.

The rearrangement joins TRBV18 to TRBJ1-2; weak D call: TRBD1 (5 bases). Germline V lookup: CDR1 KGHSH, CDR2 LQKENI. The length of the CDR3 is 14 residues. V was shortened by 2 bases and J by 2 bases, with 9 bases between the two germline ends. As DNA, the CDR3 is TGTGCCAGCTCACCAGGGGCCGGAAACTATGGCTACACCTTC. This translates into CASSPGAGNYGYTF.

This chain connects TRBV4-1 to TRBJ2-3, with D maybe TRBD1 (5 bases). CDR3 size: 16 residues. Germline lookup yields CDR1 MGHRA and CDR2 YSYEKL. The V gene lost 1 base and the J gene lost 0 bases, with 11 bases spanning the gap. The CDR3 DNA is TGCGCCAGCAGCCAAGTGGGCAGGGCTAGCACAGATACGCAGTATTTT. Its protein is CASSQVGRASTDTQYF.

This clone was found a few times. The rearrangement links TRBV29-1 to TRBJ2-3; tentative D call: TRBD2 (6 bases). V was clipped by 7 bases and J by 6 bases, with 17 bases between them. Germline CDR1 and CDR2: SQVTM and ANQGSEA. This CDR3 comprises 13 residues. For the CDR3, the DNA is TGCAGCGGCGGGATAGGTCCCATGGATACGCAGTATTTT. This codes for CSGGIGPMDTQYF.

The chain carries TRBV5-1 and TRBJ2-3, with a possible D match to TRBD2 (5 bases). V shed 2 bases and J shed 2 bases, with 9 bases lying between them. The CDR3 contains 14 residues. The germline V gene has CDR1 SGHRS and CDR2 YFSETQ. The CDR3 spells CASSLLENTDTQYF. The CDR3 DNA reads TGCGCCAGCAGCTTACTAGAGAACACAGATACGCAGTATTTT.

The rearrangement links TRBV2 to TRBJ1-2, with 7 bases identical to TRBD1. Trimming took 7 bases from V and 0 from J; bases not matched to a gene: 11. The CDR3 is 16 amino acids. Per germline, CDR1 SNHLY and CDR2 FYNNEI. In nucleotides, the CDR3 is TGTGCCAGCAAGACAGGGACCTTGATAGCTAACTATGGCTACACCTTC. It encodes CASKTGTLIANYGYTF.

The chain combines TRBV27 with TRBJ2-1, with TRBD2 matching over 12 bases. V trimming: 2 bases; J trimming: 3 bases; junction bases outside the gene matches: 2. CDR3 length: 16 residues. CDR1 is MNHEY, CDR2 SMNVEV, per germline (reference sequence). DNA of the CDR3: TGTGCCAGCAGTTTACAGACTAGCGGGGGCTACAATGAGCAGTTCTTC. Protein sequence: CASSLQTSGGYNEQFF.

The chain joins TRBV7-3 to TRBJ2-7; possible D gene TRBD2, 6 bases. CDR3 size: 15 residues. The germline CDR1 and CDR2 sequences are SGHTA and FQGTGA. V was clipped by 1 base and J by 4 bases, with 14 bases between them. CDR3 coding DNA: TGTGCCAGCAGCTTAATGGGGGGACTGGGGTACGAGCAGTACTTC. Translation gives CASSLMGGLGYEQYF.

The CDR3 is CASSQAGTSISYEQFF. CDR3 DNA: TGCGCCAGCAGCCAAGCCGGGACTAGCATTAGTTATGAGCAGTTCTTC. The rearrangement joins TRBV4-1 to TRBJ2-1, with 9 positions matching TRBD2. The CDR3 is made up of 16 amino acids. The germline CDR1 and CDR2 sequences are MGHRA and YSYEKL. J gave up 8 bases and V 1 base, and 9 bases lay outside the gene matches.

The chain couples TRBV5-6 to TRBJ2-6; no clear D gene. Trimming took off 3 bases at V and 0 bases at J, with 4 bases between the two ends. The V gene's germline CDR1 is SGHDT and CDR2 YYEEEE. CDR3 length equals 14 residues. The CDR3 DNA reads as TGTGCCAGCAGCTCTACCTCTGGGGCCAACGTCCTGACTTTC. Its translation is CASSSTSGANVLTF.

The chain couples TRBV19 to TRBJ2-4; 7 nucleotides match TRBD2. The CDR3 sequence is 13 residues long. V gave up 3 bases and J gave up 8 bases; unmatched junction bases: 4. Germline V lookup: CDR1 LNHDA, CDR2 SQIVND (reference sequence). CDR3 loop: CASSMLGGDIQYF. Here the CDR3 DNA reads TGTGCCAGTAGTATGCTGGGGGGGGACATTCAGTACTTC.

The V call is TRBV7-2, the J call TRBJ2-5, with TRBD1 as a possible D gene (6 bases). The assigned J gene may be wrong: the sequence end matches TRBJ2-7 better. The germline gives CDR1 SGHTA, CDR2 FQGNSA. This CDR3 comprises 14 residues. CDR3: CASSPPGASYEQYF. Here the CDR3 DNA reads TGTGCCAGCAGCCCCCCAGGGGCGTCCTACGAGCAGTACTTC.

The rearrangement links TRBV5-1 to TRBJ2-5; possibly TRBD2 for D (6 bases). This CDR3 is built from 15 residues. V lost 4 bases to trimming and J lost 2 bases, with 15 bases between them. Germline V gene sequence: CDR1 SGHRS, CDR2 YFSETQ. In DNA form, the CDR3 reads TGCGCCAGCAGCCCGGGACTTCCCGTACAAGAGACCCAGTACTTC. Its translation is CASSPGLPVQETQYF.

This chain joins TRBV9 and TRBJ2-3, with D hard to call. V shed 1 base and J shed 0 bases, with 12 bases lying between them. CDR1 and CDR2 (germline): SGDLS, YYNGEE. CDR3 length: 16 amino acids. CDR3 DNA: TGTGCCAGCAGCGTAAACCCGGCGACTAGCACAGATACGCAGTATTTT. Translated: CASSVNPATSTDTQYF.